This passage covers 20 T cell receptor gamma chains from one sample sequenced in a study of γδ T cells in repeated Plasmodium falciparum infection. Gammadelta T cells were flow-sorted from PBMC into Vgamma9/Vdelta2+ and Vdelta2-negative populations for bulk analysis. TCRdb processed the multiplex PCR reads again with the CATT caller. The data contain some 13,000 gamma-chain clones, around 1.6% of them seen just once; the ten biggest clones take up 25% to 30%. The specimen sequenced was gamma-delta T cells from blood. These receptors all come from a pool of human donors (malaria-infected and uninfected, not separated).

The table lists this clone with many counts. Since a far larger clone is one base different, this is likely a read error. The chain uses TRGV9 and TRGJP. TCRdb is silent on the J gene; assignment here came from matching the DNA to germline. This CDR3 is built from 18 residues. Losses at the gene ends were 0 bases for V and 4 bases for J; bases not matched to a gene: 6. CDR1 and CDR2 from the germline V gene are GITISATS and ISYDGTV (reference sequence). CDR3 coding DNA: TGTGCCTTGTGGGAGGTGTCCACTCAAGAGTTGGGCAAAAAAATCAAGGTATTT. It translates to CALWEVSTQELGKKIKVF.

This clone was observed at least ten times. A single base is all that separates this from a far larger clone, so a read error is likely. Other DNA sequences within the sample encode an identical CDR3. The rearrangement links TRGV9 to TRGJ1 or TRGJ2. CDR3 size: 10 residues. CDR1 GITISATS and CDR2 ISYDGTV come from the germline V gene (reference sequence). CDR3 nucleotide sequence: TGTGCCTTGTGGGAGGATAAGAAGCTCTTT. Protein: CALWEDKKLF.

This clone was detected only a few times. The protein recorded in TCRdb matches a much larger clone and deviates from this DNA's translation at residue 6, suggesting a read error; the protein here is obtained by translating the DNA. The chain uses TRGV9 and TRGJP. Germline matching of the DNA provided the J gene here, since TCRdb leaves it blank. Germline V gene sequence: CDR1 GITISATS, CDR2 ISYDGTV (reference sequence). Trimming at V came to 6 bases and at J to 2 bases, leaving 10 bases not matched to a gene. CDR3 length equals 18 residues. CDR3 protein: CALWQMSRQELGKKIKVF. As DNA, the CDR3 is TGTGCCTTGTGGCAGATGAGCCGGCAAGAGTTGGGCAAAAAAATCAAGGTATTT.

About this clone: This sequence is one base from a far larger clone and is likely a read error. The V gene call is TRGV4, and the J gene call is absent. The CDR3 is made up of 15 amino acids. The germline gives CDR1 EGSTGY, CDR2 YDSYTSSV. The CDR3 nucleotides are TGTGCCACCTGGGATGGCACCCCCTGTACCTATAAGAAACTCTTC. Translating gives CATWDGTPCTYKKLF.

This clone was seen only a few times. A far larger clone differs by one base, so this is likely a read error. This CDR3 is also generated by other DNA sequences in the sample. V usage is TRGV9 and J usage is TRGJP. The J gene, missing from TCRdb, was assigned here through DNA to germline matching. This CDR3 has 17 residues. The germline CDR1 and CDR2 sequences are GITISATS and ISYDGTV (reference sequence). The CDR3 protein is CALWEVHKELGKKIKVF. CDR3 nucleotide sequence: TGTGCCTTATGGGAGGTCCATAAAGAGTTGGGCAAAAAAATCAAGGTATTT.

The table lists this clone with many counts. The protein held in TCRdb is that of a much larger clone and does not match this DNA's translation at residue 8, likely because of a read error; the protein shown is translated from the DNA. The rearrangement uses TRGV9 and TRGJ1 or TRGJ2. The trim removed 4 bases at V and 10 bases at J, leaving 13 bases unmatched. Looked up from germline, CDR1 is GITISATS and CDR2 is ISYDGTV (reference sequence). This CDR3 contains 13 residues. CDR3 DNA: TGTGCCTTGTGGGACCCCCTATATTCAAAGAAACTCTTT. Amino acids: CALWDPLYSKKLF.

This clone was counted only a few times. The TCRdb record carries a much larger clone's protein, which differs from this DNA's translation at residue 9; a read error is the likely cause, and the protein listed here is the DNA translation. This chain connects TRGV9 to TRGJP. Here the J gene was assigned by germline matching of the DNA, as TCRdb has none. The length of the CDR3 is 16 residues. Looked up from germline, CDR1 is GITISATS and CDR2 is ISYDGTV (reference sequence). The chain's CDR3 is CALWGSKEVGKKIKVF. DNA for the CDR3: TGTGCCTTGTGGGGCAGTAAAGAGGTGGGCAAAAAAATCAAGGTATTT.

In the case of this clone: The TCRdb protein comes from a much larger clone and disagrees with this DNA's translation at residue 14, likely due to a read error; the protein given here is derived from the DNA. The rearrangement links TRGV9 to TRGJP1. The DNA end lines up better with TRGJP; the J call may be wrong. The CDR3 contains 15 residues. CDR1 GITISATS and CDR2 ISYDGTV come from the germline V gene (reference sequence). CDR3 protein: CALWEVHPTGWFKVF. The CDR3 DNA reads as TGTGCCTTGTGGGAGGTGCACCCCACTGGTTGGTTCAAGGTATTT.

This clone was counted between two and nine times. TCRdb's entry gives the protein of a much larger clone, which mismatches this DNA's translation at residue 12, likely from a read error; the protein reported here is translated from the DNA. The rearrangement uses TRGV3 and TRGJ1 or TRGJ2. As TCRdb names no J gene, one was assigned here on the basis of a DNA match to germline. This CDR3 is built from 17 residues. The V gene's germline CDR1 is VTNTFY and CDR2 YDVSTARD (reference sequence). J was trimmed by 8 bases and V by 0 bases; bases with no gene match: 19. The CDR3 region has the DNA TGTGCCACCTGGGACAGGCTTGGGTCAGCCGTTCAGAATAAGAAACTCTTT. It yields the protein CATWDRLGSAVQNKKLF.

This clone was counted ten times or more. The translation of this DNA and the TCRdb protein of a much larger clone differ at residue 7, probably owing to a read error; the protein shown here is translated from the DNA. The V call is TRGV9, the J call TRGJ1 or TRGJ2. The CDR3 totals 13 residues. V lost 0 bases to trimming and J lost 7 bases; unmatched junction nucleotides: 6. The germline V gene encodes CDR1 GITISATS and CDR2 ISYDGTV (reference sequence). The CDR3 protein is CALWEVERYKKLF. For the CDR3, the DNA is TGTGCCTTGTGGGAGGTGGAAAGATATAAGAAACTCTTT.

The sample holds a few counts of this clone. A single base is all that separates this from a far larger clone, so a read error is likely. This CDR3 is also generated by other DNA sequences in the sample. CDR3: CALWEVQGSDWIKTF. Here the CDR3 DNA reads TGTGCCTTGTGGGAAGTGCAGGGTAGTGATTGGATCAAGACGTTT. This chain links TRGV9 with TRGJP2. The J gene is absent in TCRdb and was assigned here via DNA matching to germline. J was trimmed by 3 bases and V by 4 bases; bases with no gene match: 8. Germline V gene data show CDR1 as GITISATS and CDR2 as ISYDGTV (reference sequence). The CDR3 extends over 15 amino acids.

A few counts support this clone. One base separates it from a far larger clone, so it is likely a read error. This same CDR3 is encoded by further DNA sequences in the sample. J is TRGJ1 or TRGJ2 and V is TRGV9. The V and J ends lost 5 bases and 10 bases, in that order; junction bases with no gene match: 8. This CDR3 has 11 amino acids. Germline V CDR1 and CDR2: GITISATS, ISYDGTV (reference sequence). CDR3 DNA sequence: TGTGCCTTGTGGGTTGCTTTAAAGAAACTCTTT. As protein: CALWVALKKLF.

This clone turned up a few times. Since a far larger clone is one base different, this is likely a read error. The same CDR3 is also encoded by other DNA sequences in this sample. The chain combines TRGV9 with TRGJP1. TCRdb lists no J gene, so it was determined here by aligning the DNA to germline. This CDR3 region has 18 residues. Trimming cost V 0 bases and J 6 bases; bases outside gene matches: 16. The V gene's germline CDR1 is GITISATS and CDR2 ISYDGTV (reference sequence). CDR3 sequence reads: CALWEVKTLFSSGWFKIF. CDR3 nucleotides: TGTGCCTTGTGGGAGGTGAAAACCCTTTTTTCCTCTGGTTGGTTCAAGATATTT.

This clone was seen at least ten times. This DNA's translation differs at residue 6 from TCRdb's protein, which comes from a much larger clone; a read error is likely, and the protein shown is translated from the DNA. The rearrangement uses TRGV9 and TRGJP. No J gene is reported in TCRdb; it was inferred here by comparing the DNA with germline. There are 16 residues in the CDR3. Per germline, CDR1 GITISATS and CDR2 ISYDGTV (reference sequence). With 5 bases clipped from V and 7 bases from J, the junction kept 8 bases outside the gene matches. The CDR3 loop reads CALWALGELGKKIKVF. The CDR3 DNA follows: TGTGCCTTGTGGGCCCTAGGTGAGTTGGGCAAAAAAATCAAGGTATTT.

A remark on this clone: This likely traces to a read error, being one base from a far larger clone. Other DNA sequences within the sample encode an identical CDR3. CDR3 nucleotide sequence: TGTGCCTTGTGGGAGGCAGATACCACTGGTTGGTTCAAGATATTT. Protein sequence: CALWEADTTGWFKIF. The rearrangement uses TRGV9 and TRGJP1. The J gene is not listed in TCRdb, so it was assigned here from a DNA match to germline. The V gene's germline CDR1 is GITISATS and CDR2 ISYDGTV (reference sequence). The CDR3 is made up of 15 amino acids. Trimming removed 2 bases from V and 0 bases from J; junction bases left unmatched: 3.

This clone was seen repeatedly, ten times or more. This could be a read error, since a much larger clone is one nucleotide away. Other DNA sequences within the sample encode an identical CDR3. The CDR3 spells CALWEVLELGKKIKVF. CDR3 bases: TGTGCCTTGTGGGAGGTCTTAGAGTTGGGCAAAAAAATCAAGGTATTT. The chain couples TRGV9 to TRGJP. Trimming at V came to 1 base and at J to 6 bases, leaving 3 bases not matched to a gene. The CDR3 totals 16 residues. Germline assignment: CDR1 GITISATS and CDR2 ISYDGTV (reference sequence).

Concerning this clone: This DNA's translation differs at residue 5 from TCRdb's protein, which comes from a much larger clone; a read error is likely, and the protein shown is translated from the DNA. This chain uses TRGV5 with TRGJ1 or TRGJ2. The CDR3 has 13 amino acids. The germline V gene has CDR1 VINAFY and CDR2 YDVSNSKD. This CDR3 is CATWGRHYYKKLF. As DNA, the CDR3 is TGTGCCACCTGGGGCAGGCACTATTATAAGAAACTCTTT.

In its sample, this clone was seen many times. This likely traces to a read error, being one base from a far larger clone. This sample includes further DNA sequences coding for the same CDR3. V gene TRGV9 combines with J gene TRGJ1 or TRGJ2. In germline, CDR1 is GITISATS, CDR2 ISYDGTV (reference sequence). The CDR3 sequence is 11 residues long. CDR3 bases: TGTGCCTTGTGGGATTATTATAAGAAGCTCTTT. It is translated as CALWDYYKKLF.

This clone occurred a few times. This DNA translates differently at residue 5 from the TCRdb protein, which is that of a much larger clone; a read error is likely, and the protein shown is the DNA's own translation. V usage is TRGV9 and J usage is TRGJ1 or TRGJ2. The J gene was missing in TCRdb and was found by matching the end of the DNA to germline. V shed 5 bases, J shed 6 bases, and the junction held 4 bases outside the gene matches. The CDR3 is 11 amino acids. The germline V gene encodes CDR1 GITISATS and CDR2 ISYDGTV (reference sequence). Written as DNA, the CDR3 is TGTGCCTTGTGGGGGCTTTATAAGAAACTCTTT. Translated, it gives CALWGLYKKLF.

As for this clone: The protein given by TCRdb reflects a much larger clone and differs at residue 6 from this DNA's translation, likely from a read error; the protein shown is the DNA's translation. The chain employs TRGV9 and TRGJ1 or TRGJ2. TCRdb supplies no J gene; here it was assigned by aligning the nucleotide sequence to germline. In germline, CDR1 is GITISATS, CDR2 ISYDGTV (reference sequence). The CDR3 loop spans 11 amino acids. V shed 2 bases, J shed 11 bases, and the junction held 6 bases outside the gene matches. In nucleotides, the CDR3 is TGTGCCTTGTGGGAGGCGCAGCAGAAACTCTTT. It is translated as CALWEAQQKLF.